These T cell receptor beta chains were read from a single sample in a study of blood T cell repertoires in COVID-19. Method: immunoSEQ multiplex PCR; TCRdb's copy keeps in-frame clones and lacks some. The sample lists about 210,000 clones; roughly 90% were seen once. The sample was peripheral blood. The receptor set was obtained from a woman between 40 and 50 years old with acute or convalescent COVID-19. CDR3s include the opening cysteine and the closing phenylalanine or tryptophan. Each record gives: D gene, V gene, J gene, clone size, CDR3 DNA, CDR3 protein. D genes are given only for firm matches. The size field is filled for only some rows; it gives once, few, many or a size class.

>TRBD1|TRBV5-4|TRBJ1-4|-
TGTGCCAGCAGCTTGGACAGGGGTACTGAAAAACTGTTTTTT
CASSLDRGTEKLFF
>TRBD1|TRBV12-3/TRBV12-4|TRBJ2-5|-
TGTGCCAGCAGCTTGGGGACAGCAGAGACCCAGTACTTC
CASSLGTAETQYF
>-|TRBV27|TRBJ1-6|-
TGTGCCAGCAGTTACGCCTACGACAGCTTTAATTCACCCCTCCACTTT
CASSYAYDSFNSPLHF
>-|TRBV4-1|TRBJ2-4|-
TGCGCCAGCAGCCAAAGAGCCCGGACTTCTCTGGACATTCAGTACTTC
CASSQRARTSLDIQYF
>-|TRBV5-6|TRBJ1-2|-
TGTGCCAGCAGCCCTATAGGAAGGGGCTATGGCTACACCTTC
CASSPIGRGYGYTF
>-|TRBV27|TRBJ2-1|many
TGTGCCAGCAGTTTTGGGGCCGGGTACAATGAGCAGTTCTTC
CASSFGAGYNEQFF
>TRBD1|TRBV5-1|TRBJ2-5|-
TGCGCCAGCAGCTGGGGGGACAGGACTAAAGAGACCCAGTACTTC
CASSWGDRTKETQYF
>-|TRBV5-1|TRBJ2-3|-
TGCGCCAGCAGCTTGGAATCGGATACGCAGTATTTT
CASSLESDTQYF
>-|TRBV19|TRBJ2-5|-
TGTGCCAGCGCCGGACAGAACCAAGAGACCCAGTACTTC
CASAGQNQETQYF
>-|TRBV11-2|TRBJ1-1|-
TGTGCCAGCAGCTTACAACCGGGGACTGAAGCTTTCTTT
CASSLQPGTEAFF
>-|TRBV5-1|TRBJ1-4|-
TGCGCCAGCAGCTTGGTAGGCGTAACGACATTAACTAATGAAAAACTGTTTTTT
CASSLVGVTTLTNEKLFF
>-|TRBV19|TRBJ1-1|-
TGTGCCAGTAGTATGGGACAGAACACTGAAGCTTTCTTT
CASSMGQNTEAFF
>TRBD1|TRBV27|TRBJ1-1|-
TGTGCCAGCAGTTCCCGGACAGGGGGCCTGATCAGCGAAGCTTTCTTT
CASSSRTGGLISEAFF
>TRBD1|TRBV5-1|TRBJ1-2|once
TGCGCCAGCAGCGCCTCCCGGACAGGGGGAATGGGTGGCTACACCTTC
CASSASRTGGMGGYTF
>TRBD2|TRBV19|TRBJ2-3|-
TGTGCCAGTAGTATGCATCGACTAGCGGTAACAGATACGCAGTATTTT
CASSMHRLAVTDTQYF
>-|TRBV2|TRBJ1-1|-
TGTGCCAGCACCAGGGATATGAACACTGAAGCTTTCTTT
CASTRDMNTEAFF
>-|TRBV6-1|TRBJ1-6|once
TGTGCCAGCAGTGACGGACAGCCGAGCTCCTATAATTCACCCCTCCACTTT
CASSDGQPSSYNSPLHF
>TRBD2|TRBV6-1|TRBJ2-3|-
TGTGCCAGCAGTGAAGAAGGCGGGGGTTGGTATACGCAGTATTTT
CASSEEGGGWYTQYF
>TRBD2|TRBV4-1|TRBJ2-3|-
TGCGCCAGCAGCCAAGCCCCCCTTTCGGGGGGGGTGCGGGCAGATACGCAGTATTTT
CASSQAPLSGGVRADTQYF
>TRBD1|TRBV6-5|TRBJ2-1|-
TGTGCCAGCCTCCGGGACAGGGGGCGCAATGAGCAGTTCTTC
CASLRDRGRNEQFF
>-|TRBV9|TRBJ1-1|-
TGTGCCAGCAGCGTAGTTCCAGGGACTGAAGCTTTCTTT
CASSVVPGTEAFF
>-|TRBV7-9|TRBJ1-1|few
TGTGCCAGCAGCTTAGTTACAATAATGAACACTGAAGCTTTCTTT
CASSLVTIMNTEAFF
>TRBD1|TRBV19|TRBJ1-1|-
TGTGCCAGTAGTATCCGGGACAGGGTGACTTTCTTT
CASSIRDRVTFF
>TRBD1|TRBV19|TRBJ2-4|once
TGTGCCAGTAGTCCGACAGGGGCCGGGGATAGTGGCATTCAGTACTTC
CASSPTGAGDSGIQYF
>-|TRBV6-2/TRBV6-3|TRBJ2-5|-
TGTGCCAGCAGCTTTCTCGGACTGAGTCAAGAGACCCAGTACTTC
CASSFLGLSQETQYF
>-|TRBV2|TRBJ1-2|-
TGTGCCAGCCTATTGGACAGCAAAAACTATGGCTACACCTTC
CASLLDSKNYGYTF
>-|TRBV5-8|TRBJ1-1|-
TGTGCCAGCAGCTTGGGGGAGGGCCTGAACACTGAAGCTTTCTTT
CASSLGEGLNTEAFF
>-|TRBV6-1|TRBJ1-2|-
TGTGCCAGCAACCTATTGACGCGGGAGTATGGCTACACCTTC
CASNLLTREYGYTF
>-|TRBV2|TRBJ2-3|-
TGTGCCAGCACCCCAGGGCGAACAGATACGCAGTATTTT
CASTPGRTDTQYF
>-|TRBV12-5|TRBJ1-5|-
TGTGCTAGTGGTTTGTACGGACTCAATCAGCCCCAGCATTTT
CASGLYGLNQPQHF
>TRBD1|TRBV7-2|TRBJ1-1|-
TGTGCCAGCAGCTGGGGACAGGGTAGGAACACTGAAGCTTTCTTT
CASSWGQGRNTEAFF
>TRBD2|TRBV19|TRBJ2-3|-
TGTGCCAGTGAACGGCGGGGGTACTCAGATACGCAGTATTTT
CASERRGYSDTQYF
>-|TRBV5-1|TRBJ1-2|-
TGCGCCAGCAGCTTTTTACAGGGAACTGATGGCTACACCTTC
CASSFLQGTDGYTF
>TRBD2|TRBV19|TRBJ2-3|-
TGTGCCAGTAGTATAGTCTGGCCTAGCGGGGATGACACAGATACGCAGTATTTT
CASSIVWPSGDDTDTQYF
>TRBD1|TRBV27|TRBJ1-1|-
TGTGCCAGCAGTACAGGGGGGGTGAACACTGAAGCTTTCTTT
CASSTGGVNTEAFF